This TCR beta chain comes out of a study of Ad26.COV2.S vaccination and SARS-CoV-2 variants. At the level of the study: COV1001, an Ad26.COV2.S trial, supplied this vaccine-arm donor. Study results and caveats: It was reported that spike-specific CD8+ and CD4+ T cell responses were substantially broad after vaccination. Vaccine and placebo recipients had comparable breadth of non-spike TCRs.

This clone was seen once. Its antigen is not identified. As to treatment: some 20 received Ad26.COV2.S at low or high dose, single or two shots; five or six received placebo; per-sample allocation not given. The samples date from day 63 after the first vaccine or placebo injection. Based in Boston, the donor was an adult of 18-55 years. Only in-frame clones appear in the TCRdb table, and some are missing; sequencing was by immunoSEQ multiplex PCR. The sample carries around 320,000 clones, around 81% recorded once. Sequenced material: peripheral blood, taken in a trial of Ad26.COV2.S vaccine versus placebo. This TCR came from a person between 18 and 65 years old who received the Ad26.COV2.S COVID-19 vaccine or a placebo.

CDR3 DNA sequence: TGTGCCAGCAGGTCCAGGGGGCGAATGGCCCAGCATTTT. Translating it yields CASRSRGRMAQHF. The chain couples TRBV28 to TRBJ1-5; 8 bases line up with TRBD1. CDR1 and CDR2 from the germline V gene are MDHEN and SYDVKM. CDR3 size: 13 residues. The trim removed 6 bases at V and 11 bases at J, leaving 9 bases unmatched.